Each of the 30 T cell receptor beta chains below was sequenced from the same sample in a study of blood T cell repertoires in COVID-19 (dated by TCRdb to 2020 to 2022). The library was produced with the immunoSEQ multiplex PCR assay. Held by TCRdb, this immuneACCESS table contains in-frame sequences only and omits some clones. Under half of the omission traces to an unresolved V gene where checked; the cause of the rest is unknown. This sample has approximately 230,000 clones in its table, and about nine tenths of those were observed once. The ten largest clones represent around 2% of the sample. Material for sequencing was peripheral blood. Receptor source: a man between 25 and 39 years old who had recovered from COVID-19.

This clone has just a few counts. This chain uses TRBV4-1 with TRBJ1-5, with 7 bases matching TRBD1. J lost 3 bases, V lost 1 base, and 9 bases had no gene match. CDR1 is MGHRA and CDR2 is YSYEKL in the germline V gene. The CDR3 sequence is 17 residues long. CDR3 region: CASSQVGGTGANQPQHF. The DNA for the CDR3 is TGCGCCAGCAGCCAAGTGGGAGGTACAGGGGCCAATCAGCCCCAGCATTTT.

This clone appeared once. The chain has TRBV5-1 and TRBJ1-5; D might be TRBD1 (6 bases). CDR1 is SGHRS, CDR2 YFSETQ, per germline. V lost 4 bases to trimming and J lost 7 bases, with 21 bases between them. The CDR3 covers 16 residues. CDR3 nucleotides: TGCGCCAGCAGCCCACGCCCCGGACAGTCAGGACAGCCCCAGCATTTT. As protein: CASSPRPGQSGQPQHF.

The chain combines TRBV9 with TRBJ1-1; D is possibly TRBD1 (6 bases). The CDR3 sequence is 13 residues long. Trimming took off 7 bases at V and 5 bases at J, with 15 bases between the two ends. In germline, CDR1 is SGDLS, CDR2 YYNGEE. CDR3 sequence reads: CASAGTPGTEAFF. In DNA form, the CDR3 reads TGTGCCAGCGCCGGGACACCCGGGACTGAAGCTTTCTTT.

In its sample, this clone was seen once. J is TRBJ2-7 and V is TRBV6-5; no firm D call. V dropped 6 bases and J dropped 1 base, with 10 bases sitting between them. The CDR3 is 13 residues long. Germline assignment: CDR1 MNHEY and CDR2 SVGAGI. CDR3 protein: CASRLIQSYEQYF. The CDR3 nucleotides are TGTGCCAGCAGGTTAATCCAGTCCTACGAGCAGTACTTC.

V is TRBV29-1 and J is TRBJ2-5, with D maybe TRBD1 (8 bases). The ends were cut back, 6 bases at V and 9 bases at J, with 20 bases in the middle. The germline V gene encodes CDR1 SQVTM and CDR2 ANQGSEA. The CDR3 runs to 13 residues. CDR3 loop: CSVRGQEGGAQYF. For the CDR3, the DNA is TGCAGCGTCAGGGGACAGGAAGGGGGGGCCCAGTACTTC.

The V gene is TRBV10-3, the J gene TRBJ2-5, with D perhaps matching TRBD2 (6 bases). The CDR3 loop spans 13 amino acids. V lost 8 bases, J lost 1 base, and 11 bases lay in between. Germline values: CDR1 ENHRY, CDR2 SYGVKD. The CDR3 loop reads CAIGRETQETQYF. Written as DNA, the CDR3 is TGTGCCATCGGCCGGGAGACCCAAGAGACCCAGTACTTC.

V usage is TRBV5-1 and J usage is TRBJ2-7, with D possibly matching TRBD2 (6 bases). This CDR3 contains 17 residues. V was shortened by 1 base and J by 2 bases, with 19 bases between the two germline ends. Germline values: CDR1 SGHRS, CDR2 YFSETQ. The CDR3 nucleotides are TGCGCCAGCAGCTTGAGGCCGGGGGATTTTCAGGCCTACGAGCAGTACTTC. Protein: CASSLRPGDFQAYEQYF.

The V and J genes are TRBV6-5 and TRBJ1-1, with unresolved D. Germline-derived CDR1 and CDR2 are MNHEY and SVGAGI. The CDR3 length is 14 residues. With 2 bases removed from V and 5 bases from J, the gap between germline ends came to 12 bases. CDR3 loop: CASSYGRGLTEAFF. The CDR3 region has the DNA TGTGCCAGCAGTTACGGGCGGGGTTTGACTGAAGCTTTCTTT.

This clone was seen only a few times. The gene calls are TRBV6-1 and TRBJ1-2; unclear D gene. Germline V gene lookup returns CDR1 MNHNS and CDR2 SASEGT. With 2 bases removed from V and 1 base from J, the gap between germline ends came to 14 bases. The CDR3 totals 16 residues. CDR3 residues: CASSEMTRNSNYGYTF. The CDR3 DNA reads TGTGCCAGCAGTGAAATGACTAGGAACAGTAACTATGGCTACACCTTC.

This clone was seen a few times. This chain connects TRBV6-1 to TRBJ1-2; D is unresolved. Trimming shortened V by 0 bases and J by 11 bases, and 19 bases separated the two germline ends. The CDR3 loop spans 15 amino acids. From germline, CDR1 is MNHNS and CDR2 SASEGT. The CDR3 here is CASSEARGGASFYTF. The DNA for the CDR3 is TGTGCCAGCAGTGAAGCGCGGGGTGGAGCCAGTTTTTACACCTTC.

The rearrangement joins TRBV6-5 to TRBJ1-5, with a possible D match to TRBD1 (6 bases). The length of the CDR3 is 15 residues. Germline V lookup: CDR1 MNHEY, CDR2 SVGAGI. The V gene lost 5 bases and the J gene lost 2 bases, with 13 bases spanning the gap. The CDR3 protein is CASSRGGVGNQPQHF. The DNA for the CDR3 is TGTGCCAGCAGTAGGGGGGGAGTGGGCAATCAGCCCCAGCATTTT.

J is TRBJ2-3 and V is TRBV9; TRBD1 matches at 12 bases. This CDR3 is built from 19 residues. Germline loops: CDR1 SGDLS, CDR2 YYNGEE. V was clipped by 2 bases and J by 3 bases; unmatched bases: 13. The CDR3 region has the DNA TGTGCCAGCAGCGTGTTCCCGGGACAGGGGGCGCAAGGGACAGATACGCAGTATTTT. Its translation: CASSVFPGQGAQGTDTQYF.

The count of this clone is one. The gene calls are TRBV7-2 and TRBJ1-2; D is unclear. Per the germline V gene, CDR1 is SGHTA and CDR2 is FQGNSA. Trimming removed 3 bases at V and 8 bases at J, with 16 bases between. This CDR3 is 14 amino acids long. The CDR3 bases are TGTGCCAGCAGCTTTGAATACGTGAGGCTCGGCTACACCTTC. Translated: CASSFEYVRLGYTF.

CDR3: CASLRTGDYEQYF. As DNA, the CDR3 is TGTGCCAGCCTTAGGACAGGGGACTACGAGCAGTACTTC. V gene TRBV25-1 combines with J gene TRBJ2-7; 9 bases are shared with TRBD1. The CDR3 loop spans 13 amino acids. The germline gives CDR1 MGHDK, CDR2 SYGVNS. J gave up 3 bases and V 8 bases, and 5 bases lay outside the gene matches.

The chain carries TRBV6-5 and TRBJ2-7; D perhaps matches TRBD1 (6 bases). The CDR3 has 12 amino acids. Germline assignment: CDR1 MNHEY and CDR2 SVGAGI. Trimming removed 7 bases at V and 8 bases at J, with 15 bases between. CDR3: CASTNRASQQYF. DNA of the CDR3: TGTGCCAGCACTAACAGGGCCTCTCAGCAGTACTTC.

V usage is TRBV5-5 and J usage is TRBJ1-1, with 8 bases fitting TRBD1. This CDR3 is built from 18 residues. The germline V gene has CDR1 SGHKS and CDR2 YYEKEE (reference sequence). The J segment lost 0 bases and the V segment lost 4 bases, leaving 14 bases of the junction unmatched. This chain's CDR3 is CASSPGTGSLKVNTEAFF. The CDR3 nucleotides read TGTGCCAGCAGCCCCGGGACAGGAAGTCTTAAGGTGAACACTGAAGCTTTCTTT.

The CDR3: CASSENSSYEQYF. The CDR3 DNA reads TGTGCCAGCAGTGAAAACAGTTCCTACGAGCAGTACTTC. This chain uses TRBV6-1 with TRBJ2-7, with D unresolved. This CDR3 spans 13 amino acids. The germline V and J ends were trimmed by 2 bases and 1 base, with 6 bases remaining between them. Germline V gene data show CDR1 as MNHNS and CDR2 as SASEGT.

V gene TRBV3-1 (or the pseudogene TRBV3-2) combines with J gene TRBJ2-6, with a possible D match to TRBD1 (5 bases). The CDR3 length is 16 residues. V lost 4 bases and J 0 bases, leaving 10 bases between the germline ends. Germline V gene lookup returns CDR1 LGHDT and CDR2 YNNKEL (reference sequence). The CDR3: CASSRGRYSGANVLTF. CDR3 bases: TGTGCCAGCAGCCGGGGCCGCTACTCTGGGGCCAACGTCCTGACTTTC.

V gene TRBV27 combines with J gene TRBJ1-1; no clear D. V dropped 3 bases and J dropped 5 bases, with 10 bases sitting between them. Per the germline V gene, CDR1 is MNHEY and CDR2 is SMNVEV (reference sequence). This CDR3 comprises 13 residues. CDR3 nucleotides: TGTGCCAGCAGTTTCGGAGCGGCTACTGAAGCTTTCTTT. This translates into CASSFGAATEAFF.

The V gene is TRBV2, the J gene TRBJ1-1; 8 bases line up with TRBD1. The V segment lost 6 bases and the J segment 5 bases; nucleotides outside the gene matches: 17. CDR1 SNHLY and CDR2 FYNNEI come from the germline V gene. This CDR3 spans 17 amino acids. The CDR3 here is CASRRGQAGRWDTEAFF. CDR3 DNA sequence: TGTGCCAGCAGGAGGGGACAGGCCGGGCGGTGGGATACTGAAGCTTTCTTT. The variable domain in full, with the rest retrieved from reference TRBV2 and TRBJ1-1, is EPEVTQTPSHQVTQMGQEVILRCVPISNHLYFYWYRQILGQKVEFLVSFYNNEISEKSEIFDDQFSVERPDGSNFTLKIRSTKLEDSAMYFCASRRGQAGRWDTEAFFGQGTRLTVV.

The V gene is TRBV19, the J gene TRBJ2-7, with TRBD1 matching 8 bases. CDR1 and CDR2 from the germline V gene are LNHDA and SQIVND (reference sequence). Trimming took 5 bases from V and 6 from J; bases not matched to a gene: 6. This CDR3 comprises 13 residues. The DNA for the CDR3 is TGTGCCAGTAGTCCAGGACAGGGCCTCGAGCAGTACTTC. It codes for CASSPGQGLEQYF.

V gene TRBV30 combines with J gene TRBJ1-5; no clear D gene. V lost 2 bases and J 3 bases, leaving 5 bases between the germline ends. From germline, CDR1 is GTSNPN and CDR2 SVGIG (reference sequence). The CDR3 is 12 residues long. The CDR3 protein is CAWSYNNQPQHF. In nucleotides, the CDR3 is TGTGCCTGGAGTTACAACAATCAGCCCCAGCATTTT.

This clone was detected once. The chain combines TRBV10-3 with TRBJ2-1; 7 bases map to TRBD2. CDR1 ENHRY and CDR2 SYGVKD come from the germline V gene. V lost 8 bases, J lost 6 bases, and 4 bases stayed unmatched. CDR3 length: 12 amino acids. CDR3 amino acids: CAIGSGGNEQFF. The CDR3, as DNA: TGTGCCATCGGGTCGGGGGGCAATGAGCAGTTCTTC.

This chain joins TRBV19 and TRBJ1-1, with D unclear. Trimming took off 3 bases at V and 5 bases at J, with 10 bases between the two ends. Germline V gene data show CDR1 as LNHDA and CDR2 as SQIVND (reference sequence). This CDR3 spans 13 amino acids. The CDR3 region is CASSIDSRTEAFF. The CDR3 region has the DNA TGTGCCAGTAGTATCGATTCCCGGACTGAAGCTTTCTTT.

This clone was found a few times. The genes are TRBV5-1 and TRBJ1-6, with 8 bases that match TRBD1. After removal of 0 bases from V and 8 bases from J, the junction contained 1 base not matched to a gene. The CDR3 spans 14 residues. Germline CDR1 and CDR2: SGHRS and YFSETQ. CDR3 sequence (DNA): TGCGCCAGCAGCTTGGCAGGGGGCGATTCACCCCTCCACTTT. This encodes CASSLAGGDSPLHF.

The V and J genes are TRBV5-8 and TRBJ2-7, with D maybe TRBD2 (5 bases). V dropped 6 bases and J dropped 2 bases, with 15 bases sitting between them. CDR3 length: 14 residues. Germline-derived CDR1 and CDR2 are SGHTS and YDEGEE. CDR3 DNA: TGTGCCAGCAACATCAATCGGGGTACCTACGAGCAGTACTTC. It encodes CASNINRGTYEQYF.

The gene calls are TRBV21-1 and TRBJ2-3; the table calls TRBD1, which could not be checked here. TRBV21-1 is a listed pseudogene. The CDR3 is 16 amino acids. CDR3: CASSNEQGLGTDTQYF. CDR3 nucleotides: TGTGCCAGCAGCAATGAACAGGGTTTAGGCACAGATACGCAGTATTTT.

The chain links TRBV6-1 to TRBJ1-1; D is unclear. The CDR3 totals 15 residues. From germline, CDR1 is MNHNS and CDR2 SASEGT. V was clipped by 2 bases and J by 4 bases, with 14 bases between them. CDR3: CASSELVGMFTEAFF. The CDR3 nucleotides read TGTGCCAGCAGTGAACTAGTCGGGATGTTCACTGAAGCTTTCTTT.

V and J are TRBV6-5 and TRBJ2-7; 8 positions agree with TRBD2. The CDR3 spans 15 residues. J was trimmed by 5 bases and V by 8 bases; bases with no gene match: 14. Germline values: CDR1 MNHEY, CDR2 SVGAGI. CDR3: CASGIGGDQFNEQYF. CDR3 in DNA: TGTGCCAGCGGTATCGGGGGGGATCAATTCAACGAGCAGTACTTC.

The chain combines TRBV5-1 with TRBJ2-7; 12 bases are a match to TRBD2. The CDR3 is 16 residues long. Germline V gene lookup returns CDR1 SGHRS and CDR2 YFSETQ. The J segment lost 2 bases and the V segment lost 3 bases, leaving 6 bases of the junction unmatched. The CDR3 bases are TGCGCCAGCAGCTCAGGACTAGCGGGGAATGCCTACGAGCAGTACTTC. This gives the protein CASSSGLAGNAYEQYF.